These 24 T cell receptor beta chains were sequenced from one sample in a study of neurological immune-mediated disorders. TCRdb independently ran MiXCR on the 5' RACE reads; one entry per CDR3 protein. The table includes 70,000 to 90,000 distinct CDR3 sequences, 4.5% to 6.5% detected once. Sequencing was done on a sample of PBMCs. The receptors here all came from a woman in her 30s with multiple sclerosis.

This clonotype was counted ten times or more. The chain carries TRBV18 and TRBJ2-6; unclear D gene. The germline gives CDR1 KGHSH, CDR2 LQKENI. The CDR3 totals 15 residues. Trimming stripped 1 base from V and 1 base from J, with 5 bases between. Here the CDR3 reads CASSPQESGANVLTF. CDR3 nucleotide sequence: TGTGCCAGCTCACCACAAGAATCTGGGGCCAACGTCCTGACTTTC.

This clonotype was recorded at least ten times. The chain carries TRBV20-1 and TRBJ2-5, with D possibly being TRBD2 (5 bases). This CDR3 has 16 residues. Trimming stripped 2 bases from V and 2 bases from J, with 18 bases between. Germline V lookup: CDR1 DFQATT, CDR2 SNEGSKA (reference sequence). CDR3 residues: CSARHESDSTQETQYF. As DNA, the CDR3 is TGCAGTGCTAGACACGAGTCGGACTCTACACAAGAGACCCAGTACTTC.

At least ten counts were recorded for this clonotype. This rearrangement joins TRBV18 to TRBJ2-6; D is unclear. The CDR3 runs 15 residues. Germline V gene data show CDR1 as KGHSH and CDR2 as LQKENI. V gave up 1 base and J gave up 4 bases, with 8 bases separating them. The CDR3 protein is CASSPQGQGANVLTF. The CDR3 DNA is TGTGCCAGCTCACCACAAGGGCAAGGGGCCAACGTCCTGACTTTC.

This clonotype has ten or more counts. This chain connects TRBV5-1 to TRBJ1-2; D may be TRBD1 (5 bases). Germline V CDR1 and CDR2: SGHRS, YFSETQ. This CDR3 is 12 amino acids long. The V and J ends lost 2 bases and 4 bases respectively, with 6 bases between them. CDR3 sequence (DNA): TGCGCCAGCAGCTTCACAGGCTATGGCTACACCTTC. Residues: CASSFTGYGYTF. The full variable domain, completed using reference TRBV5-1 and TRBJ1-2, is KAGVTQTPRYLIKTRGQQVTLSCSPISGHRSVSWYQQTPGQGLQFLFEYFSETQRNKGNFPGRFSGRQFSNSRSEMNVSTLELGDSALYLCASSFTGYGYTFGSGTRLTVV.

This clonotype has at least ten counts. The chain joins TRBV7-2 to TRBJ2-7; D ambiguous. This CDR3 spans 14 amino acids. The V and J ends lost 3 bases and 0 bases respectively, with 9 bases between them. Germline CDR1 and CDR2: SGHTA and FQGNSA. The CDR3 is CASSFRASSYEQYF. CDR3 sequence (DNA): TGTGCCAGCAGCTTCCGTGCGAGCTCCTACGAGCAGTACTTC. Full variable domain (missing parts from reference TRBV7-2 and TRBJ2-7): GAGVSQSPSNKVTEKGKDVELRCDPISGHTALYWYRQSLGQGLEFLIYFQGNSAPDKSGLPSDRFSAERTGGSVSTLTIQRTQQEDSAVYLCASSFRASSYEQYFGPGTRLTVT.

This clonotype was found a few times. This chain joins TRBV18 and TRBJ2-1; the match to TRBD1 covers 9 bases. Germline V gene lookup returns CDR1 KGHSH and CDR2 LQKENI. Unmatched junction bases numbered 8, after V lost 0 bases and J lost 8 bases. The CDR3 sequence is 16 residues long. The DNA of the CDR3 is TGTGCCAGCTCACCACCCGGGACAGGGTTGGTTCATGAGCAGTTCTTC. Amino acids: CASSPPGTGLVHEQFF.

This clonotype has at least ten counts. V usage is TRBV6-1 and J usage is TRBJ1-5; 7 bases are a match to TRBD1. The CDR3 covers 14 residues. Germline trimming cut 7 bases from V and 6 bases from J; bases unmatched to any gene: 9. The germline CDR1 and CDR2 sequences are MNHNS and SASEGT. The CDR3 sequence is CASTQGLGGQPQHF. The CDR3 nucleotides are TGTGCCAGCACACAGGGGTTGGGTGGTCAGCCCCAGCATTTT.

This clonotype has ten or more counts. In DNA, the CDR3 is TGCAGTGCTAGACTAGCGGGAGGGATGGAGACCCAGTACTTC. Protein sequence: CSARLAGGMETQYF. The chain combines TRBV20-1 with TRBJ2-5, with TRBD2 matching over 12 bases. Germline loops: CDR1 DFQATT, CDR2 SNEGSKA (reference sequence). The CDR3 runs to 14 residues. The J segment lost 5 bases and the V segment lost 2 bases, leaving 3 bases of the junction unmatched.

In this sample, this clonotype turned up many times. For the CDR3, the DNA is TGCAGCGTTGATGGGGGGACAGAAGCTTTCTTT. It yields the protein CSVDGGTEAFF. The chain links TRBV29-1 to TRBJ1-1; TRBD1 is a possible D gene (6 bases). From germline, CDR1 is SQVTM and CDR2 ANQGSEA. This CDR3 region has 11 residues. The germline V and J ends were trimmed by 3 bases and 8 bases, with 10 bases remaining between them.

Ten or more counts support this clonotype. V is TRBV5-1 and J is TRBJ2-3; TRBD2 is a possible D gene (5 bases). This CDR3 spans 13 amino acids. The V gene lost 4 bases and the J gene lost 5 bases, with 11 bases spanning the gap. Germline V gene data show CDR1 as SGHRS and CDR2 as YFSETQ. The CDR3: CASSVGGGDTQYF. In DNA form, the CDR3 reads TGCGCCAGCAGCGTGGGCGGAGGAGATACGCAGTATTTT.

This clonotype was counted a few times. The chain couples TRBV6-5 to TRBJ2-1; 8 bases agree with TRBD2. The germline CDR1 and CDR2 sequences are MNHEY and SVGAGI. This CDR3 has 18 residues. J was trimmed by 7 bases and V by 5 bases; bases with no gene match: 19. The CDR3 nucleotides read TGTGCCAGCAGTAAACGTCTTGTAGCGGGAATGGGGGGTAATGAGCAGTTCTTC. Its protein is CASSKRLVAGMGGNEQFF.

This clonotype has a count of ten or more. The CDR3 region has the DNA TGCAGTGCTAGAGCAACATTAGATCAGCCCCAGCATTTT. Amino acid sequence: CSARATLDQPQHF. The chain carries TRBV20-1 and TRBJ1-5, with no clear D. V was pared by 1 base and J by 5 bases, with 9 bases between. Per germline, CDR1 DFQATT and CDR2 SNEGSKA (reference sequence). The CDR3 loop spans 13 amino acids.

This clonotype was observed many times. The rearrangement links TRBV5-1 to TRBJ2-5, with D possibly TRBD1 on 5 matching bases. Trimming pared 4 bases from V and 4 bases from J, leaving 11 bases between. CDR1 SGHRS and CDR2 YFSETQ come from the germline V gene. This CDR3 region has 13 residues. For the CDR3, the DNA is TGCGCCAGCAGCCCGACAGTGGCAGAGACCCAGTACTTC. This gives the protein CASSPTVAETQYF.

In this sample, this clonotype turned up many times. V and J are TRBV6-2 or TRBV6-3 and TRBJ2-5; D gene ambiguous. The germline gives CDR1 MNHEY, CDR2 SVGEGT. V lost 4 bases to trimming and J lost 6 bases, with 12 bases between them. The CDR3 is made up of 13 amino acids. The CDR3: CASSSDQKKTQYF. The CDR3 nucleotides are TGTGCCAGCAGTTCGGACCAGAAAAAGACCCAGTACTTC.

The chain has TRBV24-1 and TRBJ2-2; tentative D call: TRBD1 (5 bases). CDR3 length equals 15 residues. The V gene's germline CDR1 is KGHDR and CDR2 SFDVKD. The V and J ends lost 4 bases and 2 bases respectively, with 10 bases between them. As DNA, the CDR3 is TGTGCCACCAGTGACCTCAGGGATAACACCGGGGAGCTGTTTTTT. Translation: CATSDLRDNTGELFF.

This clonotype turned up a few times. The chain uses TRBV6-5 and TRBJ2-1; D is possibly TRBD2 (5 bases). Trimming shortened V by 0 bases and J by 7 bases, and 19 bases separated the two germline ends. CDR1 is MNHEY and CDR2 is SVGAGI in the germline V gene. CDR3 size: 17 residues. The CDR3 reads CASSYSNPGIAKNEQFF. The CDR3 nucleotides read TGTGCCAGCAGTTACTCGAACCCGGGAATAGCGAAAAATGAGCAGTTCTTC.

This clonotype was detected many times. The V call is TRBV12-3 or TRBV12-4, the J call TRBJ1-1; D perhaps matches TRBD1 (6 bases). The CDR3 has 14 amino acids. Between the trimmed V and J ends, which lost 5 bases and 6 bases, there was a span of 16 bases. The DNA for the CDR3 is TGTGCCAGCAGTCCCTGGCAGGGGAGCGCTGAAGCTTTCTTT. This codes for CASSPWQGSAEAFF.

This clonotype was seen many times. The rearrangement links TRBV7-8 to TRBJ2-7; D possibly corresponds to TRBD1 (5 bases). The ends were cut back, 5 bases at V and 4 bases at J, with 18 bases in the middle. The germline CDR1 and CDR2 sequences are SGHVS and FQNEAQ. The CDR3 consists of 15 residues. The CDR3 loop is CASSPTTTETYEQYV. CDR3 nucleotides: TGTGCCAGCAGCCCCACGACGACAGAAACTTACGAGCAGTACGTC.

This clonotype was seen repeatedly, ten times or more. This chain links TRBV7-8 with TRBJ2-3; 7 bases are a match to TRBD1. The J segment lost 2 bases and the V segment lost 5 bases, leaving 4 bases of the junction unmatched. The CDR3 is made up of 14 amino acids. Germline V gives CDR1 SGHVS, CDR2 FQNEAQ. In nucleotides, the CDR3 is TGTGCCAGCAGCCAGACAGGGAACACAGATACGCAGTATTTT. This encodes CASSQTGNTDTQYF.

This clonotype was detected many times. V and J are TRBV10-3 and TRBJ2-3; no clear D. Between the trimmed V and J ends, which lost 3 bases and 4 bases, there was a span of 5 bases. CDR1 ENHRY and CDR2 SYGVKD come from the germline V gene. The CDR3 extends over 12 amino acids. DNA of the CDR3: TGTGCCATCAGTGATCTGGCAGATACGCAGTATTTT. It is translated as CAISDLADTQYF.

This clonotype was counted many times. V gene TRBV20-1 combines with J gene TRBJ2-1, with 8 positions matching TRBD1. V lost 1 base, J lost 9 bases, and 14 bases stayed unmatched. Looked up from germline, CDR1 is DFQATT and CDR2 is SNEGSKA (reference sequence). The CDR3 contains 16 residues. This chain's CDR3 is CSARGTGKGGVAEQFF. In nucleotides, the CDR3 is TGCAGTGCTAGAGGGACAGGGAAAGGTGGAGTTGCTGAGCAGTTCTTC.

This clonotype has ten or more counts. The CDR3 here is CASSPTEQYGYTF. In DNA form, the CDR3 reads TGCGCCAGCAGCCCCACAGAACAATATGGCTACACCTTC. This rearrangement joins TRBV5-1 to TRBJ1-2, with D uncertain. Trimming cost V 4 bases and J 5 bases, with 12 bases left between them. The CDR3 has 13 residues. The germline gives CDR1 SGHRS, CDR2 YFSETQ.

This clonotype was recorded a few times. The rearrangement links TRBV19 to TRBJ1-1; D unresolved. Germline values: CDR1 LNHDA, CDR2 SQIVND (reference sequence). CDR3 length equals 13 residues. Deletions cut 5 bases from V and 2 bases from J, with 9 bases between. As DNA, the CDR3 is TGTGCCAGTAGTCCGGGGTCAAACACTGAAGCTTTCTTT. This sequence encodes CASSPGSNTEAFF.

The table lists this clonotype with many counts. The chain carries TRBV5-1 and TRBJ2-3, with 9 bases matching TRBD2. CDR3 length equals 21 residues. Germline V CDR1 and CDR2: SGHRS, YFSETQ. With V trimmed by 0 bases and J by 1 base, 18 bases remained unmatched. The CDR3 DNA follows: TGCGCCAGCAGCTTGGCCCCTCTCGCGCTATGGTCTAGCGGGGGCACAGATACGCAGTATTTT. This encodes CASSLAPLALWSSGGTDTQYF.